This T cell receptor beta chain is from a study of blood T cell repertoires in COVID-19. In the study overall: The United States, Italy and Spain were the sources of the acute and convalescent COVID-19 samples. Sources were T cells, B-cell-depleted T cells, or PBMCs; the material itself was cDNA or gDNA.

The V gene's germline CDR1 is SEHNR and CDR2 FQNEAQ (reference sequence). The CDR3 sequence is 16 residues long. Trimming pared 5 bases from V and 0 bases from J, leaving 14 bases between. As processed by the authors: Reference gene primer amplification yielded estimated nucleated cell counts. Profiling relied on immunoSEQ multiplex PCR, and the TCRdb table lists in-frame clones only, not all of them. The DNA was the basis for D and trimming; V, J and clone size are from that table. The sample holds about 210,000 clones, around 80% seen once. Sequences were obtained from peripheral blood. The V gene is TRBV7-9, the J gene TRBJ1-3; no clear D gene. The TCR sequence derives from a woman in her 40s with acute or convalescent COVID-19. The CDR3 sequence: CASSQATGFSGNTIYF. The DNA of the CDR3 is TGTGCCAGCAGCCAAGCAACGGGGTTCTCTGGAAACACCATATATTTT.